The present entry profiles one T cell receptor (beta chain) with its context. Its antigen specificity is not known. Base-call qualities are not available, and no considerably larger clone is one nucleotide away. The CDR3 covers 14 residues, taking in both the cysteine and the phenylalanine. CDR3 DNA is the only sequence kept; it has 42 bases, read in frame from the first base. According to the germline V gene, CDR1 reads MNHNS and CDR2 reads SASEGT. Germline trimming: 3 bases from V, 5 bases from J; junction bases outside gene matches: 3. This entry is derived from a study of blood T cell repertoires in COVID-19 (dated by TCRdb to the early 2020s). The study in broad terms: Collaborator samples came from the United States, Italy and Spain and covered acute and convalescent phases of COVID-19. The material from the prospective study consisted of cDNA or gDNA derived from T cells, B-cell-depleted T cells, or PBMCs. A de-identified subject ID, COVID-19 status, age in years and sex were almost always included in the sample metadata. Samples were obtained from the ongoing ImmuneRACE study (first 160 participants) and from over 1,000 subjects provided by 6 global collaborators. The dataset comprised deeply sampled blood TCRbeta repertoires from subjects exposed to, actively infected with, or recovered from COVID-19. The repertoires were released in a freely available public database intended as a resource for research on the immune response to SARS-CoV-2. Where available, HLA class I and class II types were taken from metadata supplied by the sample provider and were not determined by assay-based typing. Points the paper makes about the study in general: Clinical and demographic metadata were provided uncurated, with the amount varying by source and participant.

TCRbeta CDR3 regions were amplified from genomic DNA by means of the immunoSEQ Assay, a bias-controlled multiplex PCR. Per the authors' processing: Within the assay, amplification of reference gene primers was used to estimate how many nucleated cells each sample contained. Sequence reads were collapsed and filtered to measure the absolute abundance of every unique TCRbeta CDR3 rearrangement. For each sample, productive Simpson clonality was calculated by taking the square root of Simpson's diversity index across productive rearrangements. TCRdb stores this immuneACCESS table with in-frame sequences only. Part of the clones is absent; in the studies checked, under half of the shortfall reflects unresolved V genes, and no reason is known for the rest. D and trimming come from the DNA, and the V and J calls and clone size come from that table. This sample gives about 100,000 clones in total; about nine tenths of them show up just once. The ten biggest clones cover approximately 5.1% of the sample.

Whole blood was collected in K2EDTA tubes by collaborating institutions according to the institutions' own protocols. For TCRbeta analysis, collaborators shipped samples as frozen whole blood, isolated PBMCs, or DNA extracted from either of those sample types. This sequence uses TRBV6-1 and TRBJ1-2; 10 bases in between match TRBD1. This TCR derives from a man aged 45 to 65 with acute or convalescent COVID-19. The sample was peripheral blood. The sequence in DNA is TGTGCCAGCAGTGAGACAGGGGGCCTTTATGGCTACACCTTC. It translates to CASSETGGLYGYTF.